The 14 T cell receptor beta chains below were found in one sample sequenced in a study of blood T cell repertoires in COVID-19. Repertoires were generated with immunoSEQ multiplex PCR, while TCRdb's copy carries only in-frame clones and drops some. This sample carries about 82,000 clones, approximately 81% of them seen once, and the ten largest clones take about 45%. The specimen sequenced was peripheral blood. The receptor source for this set is a man older than 75 with acute or convalescent COVID-19.

The chain has TRBV5-1 and TRBJ1-5; D may be TRBD1 (5 bases). Trimming left V 2 bases short and J 6 bases short, with 12 bases between. The CDR3 consists of 14 residues. Germline CDR1 is SGHRS and CDR2 is YFSETQ. The CDR3 bases are TGCGCCAGCAGCTTACGCGGGGGAGCTCAGCCCCAGCATTTT. It codes for CASSLRGGAQPQHF.

This clone was seen only a few times. The CDR3: CASREDSVRGGTIYF. CDR3 DNA: TGTGCCAGCAGGGAGGACAGCGTTAGAGGTGGCACCATATATTTT. This chain uses TRBV2 with TRBJ1-3, with D perhaps TRBD1 (6 bases). The CDR3 totals 15 residues. Trimming pared 6 bases from V and 9 bases from J, leaving 21 bases between. Germline CDR1 reads SNHLY; CDR2 reads FYNNEI.

The V call is TRBV11-2, the J call TRBJ2-7; 10 bases match TRBD2. Germline V lookup: CDR1 SGHAT, CDR2 FQNNGV. The CDR3 sequence is 16 residues long. V trimming: 2 bases; J trimming: 4 bases; junction bases outside the gene matches: 8. The CDR3 loop is CASSLRLAGFSYEQYF. The CDR3 coding sequence is TGTGCCAGCAGCTTAAGACTAGCGGGCTTCTCGTACGAGCAGTACTTC. Filled out from reference TRBV11-2 and TRBJ2-7, the complete variable domain reads EAGVAQSPRYKIIEKRQSVAFWCNPISGHATLYWYQQILGQGPKLLIQFQNNGVVDDSQLPKDRFSAERLKGVDSTLKIQPAKLEDSAVYLCASSLRLAGFSYEQYFGPGTRLTVT.

In its sample, this clone was seen a few times. This chain connects TRBV24-1 to TRBJ2-2; D is unclear. CDR3 size: 12 residues. The ends were cut back, 5 bases at V and 7 bases at J, with 7 bases in the middle. Germline V gene data show CDR1 as KGHDR and CDR2 as SFDVKD. CDR3: CATSARLGELFF. The CDR3 DNA follows: TGTGCCACCAGTGCTAGGCTCGGGGAGCTGTTTTTT.

The chain has TRBV28 and TRBJ2-7; possibly TRBD1 for D (7 bases). V was cut by 7 bases and J by 3 bases, with 10 bases left in between. CDR3 length equals 12 residues. Looked up from germline, CDR1 is MDHEN and CDR2 is SYDVKM. DNA of the CDR3: TGTGCCAGCAACAGGGGAGGCTACGAGCAGTACTTC. Amino acids: CASNRGGYEQYF.

The genes are TRBV3-1 (or the pseudogene TRBV3-2) and TRBJ1-2; no clear D gene. Germline V gene sequence: CDR1 LGHDT, CDR2 YNNKEL (reference sequence). V was clipped by 4 bases and J by 2 bases, with 11 bases between them. This CDR3 comprises 14 residues. In DNA, the CDR3 is TGTGCCAGCAGCCTACCCGGGGAAAACTATGGCTACACCTTC. It specifies CASSLPGENYGYTF.

This clone was detected only a few times. The V call is TRBV18, the J call TRBJ2-2; 7 bases fit TRBD1. This CDR3 has 18 amino acids. V dropped 2 bases and J dropped 0; count of bases not matched to a gene: 9. Looked up from germline, CDR1 is KGHSH and CDR2 is LQKENI. In nucleotides, the CDR3 is TGTGCCAGCTCACCATATAGGGACAGCGTCGCGAACACCGGGGAGCTGTTTTTT. Protein: CASSPYRDSVANTGELFF.

This sequence joins TRBV28 and TRBJ1-1; 8 bases agree with TRBD1. Trimming removed 4 bases from V and 1 base from J; junction bases left unmatched: 2. CDR1 is MDHEN, CDR2 SYDVKM, per germline. The CDR3 sequence is 14 residues long. CDR3 bases: TGTGCCAGCAGTTCAGGGACAGGGAACACTGAAGCTTTCTTT. Protein product: CASSSGTGNTEAFF.

V usage is TRBV7-8 and J usage is TRBJ2-5, with no clear D. Germline values: CDR1 SGHVS, CDR2 FQNEAQ. V gave up 0 bases and J gave up 3 bases, with 11 bases separating them. The CDR3 has 15 amino acids. CDR3 loop: CASSLALRQKETQYF. In DNA form, the CDR3 reads TGTGCCAGCAGCTTAGCGCTGAGGCAGAAAGAGACCCAGTACTTC.

This clone was picked up a small number of times. The chain has TRBV28 and TRBJ1-3, with D tentatively TRBD1 (6 bases). Germline V CDR1 and CDR2: MDHEN, SYDVKM. This CDR3 spans 14 amino acids. V was cut by 6 bases and J by 0 bases, with 9 bases left in between. CDR3 protein: CASRTGSSGNTIYF. DNA of the CDR3: TGTGCCAGCAGAACAGGGAGCTCTGGAAACACCATATATTTT.

The chain recombines TRBV5-1 with TRBJ2-1; possible D gene TRBD1, 6 bases. From germline, CDR1 is SGHRS and CDR2 YFSETQ. V was clipped by 0 bases and J by 3 bases, with 13 bases between them. CDR3 length: 16 amino acids. The CDR3 is CASSLVVPGVYNEQFF. DNA for the CDR3: TGCGCCAGCAGCTTGGTAGTACCAGGGGTCTACAATGAGCAGTTCTTC.

This clone appeared a single time. The chain has TRBV5-4 and TRBJ2-1, with 13 positions matching TRBD2. In germline, CDR1 is SGHNT, CDR2 YYREEE (reference sequence). This CDR3 has 15 residues. After removal of 4 bases from V and 7 bases from J, the junction contained 5 bases not matched to a gene. The CDR3 DNA reads TGTGCCAGCAGCGCCGGGACTAGCGGGGCTAATGAGCAGTTCTTC. It yields the protein CASSAGTSGANEQFF.

The rearrangement uses TRBV11-3 and TRBJ1-1; D is ambiguous. Germline V gives CDR1 SGHNT, CDR2 YENEEA. This CDR3 is 13 amino acids long. The V gene lost 0 bases and the J gene lost 4 bases, with 6 bases spanning the gap. CDR3 in amino acids: CASSLESGTEAFF. In DNA form, the CDR3 reads TGTGCCAGCAGCTTAGAATCAGGCACTGAAGCTTTCTTT.

The chain carries TRBV10-3 and TRBJ1-2; TRBD1 is a possible D gene (5 bases). The CDR3 has 17 residues. The germline V gene encodes CDR1 ENHRY and CDR2 SYGVKD. V was pared by 0 bases and J by 1 base, with 15 bases between. CDR3 DNA sequence: TGTGCCATCAGTGAGTCTCAAGGGGCTGGTCTTAACTATGGCTACACCTTC. Translated: CAISESQGAGLNYGYTF.